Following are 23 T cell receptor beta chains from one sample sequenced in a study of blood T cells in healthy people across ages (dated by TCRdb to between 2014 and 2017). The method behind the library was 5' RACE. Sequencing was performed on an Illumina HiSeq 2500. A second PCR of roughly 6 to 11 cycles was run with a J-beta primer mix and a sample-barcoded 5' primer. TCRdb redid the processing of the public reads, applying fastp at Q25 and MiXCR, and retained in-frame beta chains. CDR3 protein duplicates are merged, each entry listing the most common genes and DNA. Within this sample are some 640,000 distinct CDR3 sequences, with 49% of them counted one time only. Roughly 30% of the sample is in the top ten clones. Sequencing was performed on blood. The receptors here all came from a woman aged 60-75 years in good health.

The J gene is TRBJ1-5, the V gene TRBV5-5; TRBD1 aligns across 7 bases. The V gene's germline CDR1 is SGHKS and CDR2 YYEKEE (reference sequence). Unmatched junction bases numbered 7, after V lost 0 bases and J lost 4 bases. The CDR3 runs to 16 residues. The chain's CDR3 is CASSLGVGGTNQPQHF. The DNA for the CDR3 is TGTGCCAGCAGCTTGGGGGTAGGGGGCACAAATCAGCCCCAGCATTTT.

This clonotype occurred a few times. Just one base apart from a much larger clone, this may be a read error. The DNA for the CDR3 is TGTGCCTGGAGTGGAAGAGTGGGAGATACGCAGTATTTT. Encoded protein: CAWSGRVGDTQYF. The chain has TRBV30 and TRBJ2-3; unclear D gene. Germline values: CDR1 GTSNPN, CDR2 SVGIG (reference sequence). V gave up 1 base and J gave up 5 bases, with 10 bases separating them. This CDR3 spans 13 amino acids.

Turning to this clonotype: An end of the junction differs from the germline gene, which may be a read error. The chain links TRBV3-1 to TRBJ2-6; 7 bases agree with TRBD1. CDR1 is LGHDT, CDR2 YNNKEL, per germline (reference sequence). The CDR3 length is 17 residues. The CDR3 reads CASSPRDRLSGANGLTF. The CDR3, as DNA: TGTGCCAGCAGCCCAAGGGACAGATTGTCTGGGGCCAACGGCCTGACTTTC.

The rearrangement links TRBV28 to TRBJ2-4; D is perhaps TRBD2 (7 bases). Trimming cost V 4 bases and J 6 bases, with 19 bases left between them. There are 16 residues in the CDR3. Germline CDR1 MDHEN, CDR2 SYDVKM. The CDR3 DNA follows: TGTGCCAGCAGTTCGGGTGGCGGGGGCTGGGGAAACATTCAGTACTTC. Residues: CASSSGGGGWGNIQYF.

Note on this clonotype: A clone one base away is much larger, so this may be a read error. The CDR3 here is CAGSPQGASEAFF. The CDR3 DNA follows: TGTGCCGGCAGCCCTCAGGGGGCAAGTGAAGCTTTCTTT. The chain links TRBV7-2 to TRBJ1-1, with TRBD1 matching over 8 bases. Germline values: CDR1 SGHTA, CDR2 FQGNSA. This CDR3 spans 13 amino acids.

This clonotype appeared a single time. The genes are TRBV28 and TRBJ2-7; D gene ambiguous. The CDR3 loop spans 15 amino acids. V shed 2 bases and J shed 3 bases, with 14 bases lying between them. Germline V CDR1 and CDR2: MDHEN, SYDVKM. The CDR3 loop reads CASSLIPAADYEQYF. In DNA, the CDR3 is TGTGCCAGCAGTTTAATCCCAGCCGCGGACTACGAGCAGTACTTC.

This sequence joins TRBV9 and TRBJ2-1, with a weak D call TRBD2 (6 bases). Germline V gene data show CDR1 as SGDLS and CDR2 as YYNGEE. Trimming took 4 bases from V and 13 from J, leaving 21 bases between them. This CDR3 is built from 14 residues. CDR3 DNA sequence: TGTGCCAGCAGCATCGGCGGGGTGCAAGGGACCCAGTTCTTC. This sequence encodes CASSIGGVQGTQFF.

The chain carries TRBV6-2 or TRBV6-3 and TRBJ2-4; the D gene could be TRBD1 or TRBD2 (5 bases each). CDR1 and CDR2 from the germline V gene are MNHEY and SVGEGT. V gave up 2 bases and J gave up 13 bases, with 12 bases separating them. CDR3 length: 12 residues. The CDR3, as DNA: TGTGCCAGCAGTTACATCGGGACCGGGCAGTACTTC. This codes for CASSYIGTGQYF.

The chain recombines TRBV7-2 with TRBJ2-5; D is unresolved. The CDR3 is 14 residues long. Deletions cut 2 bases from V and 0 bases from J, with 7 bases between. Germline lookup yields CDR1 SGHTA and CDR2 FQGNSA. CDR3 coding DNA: TGTGCCAGCAGCTTAAACGGGTACCAAGAGACCCAGTACTTC. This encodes CASSLNGYQETQYF. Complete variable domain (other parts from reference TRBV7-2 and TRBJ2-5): GAGVSQSPSNKVTEKGKDVELRCDPISGHTALYWYRQSLGQGLEFLIYFQGNSAPDKSGLPSDRFSAERTGGSVSTLTIQRTQQEDSAVYLCASSLNGYQETQYFGPGTRLLVL.

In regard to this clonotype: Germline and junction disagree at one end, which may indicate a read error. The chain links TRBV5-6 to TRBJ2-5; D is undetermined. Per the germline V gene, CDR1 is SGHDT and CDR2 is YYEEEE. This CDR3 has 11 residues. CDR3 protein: CACSVKETQYF. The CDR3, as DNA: TGTGCCTGCAGCGTCAAAGAGACCCAGTACTTC.

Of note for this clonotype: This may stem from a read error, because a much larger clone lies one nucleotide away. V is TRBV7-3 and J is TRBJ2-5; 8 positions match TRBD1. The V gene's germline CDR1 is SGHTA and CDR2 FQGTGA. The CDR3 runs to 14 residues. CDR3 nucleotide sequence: TGTGCCAGCAGCAGGACAGGGCCGAGTGAGACCCGGTACTTC. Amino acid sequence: CASSRTGPSETRYF.

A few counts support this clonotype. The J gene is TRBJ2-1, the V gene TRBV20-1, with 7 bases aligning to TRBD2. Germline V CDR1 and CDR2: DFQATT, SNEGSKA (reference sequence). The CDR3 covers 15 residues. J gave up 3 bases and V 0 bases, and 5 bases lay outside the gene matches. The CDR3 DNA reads TGCAGTGCTAGAGATCGGGCTAGCGGCTACAATGAGCAGTTCTTC. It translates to CSARDRASGYNEQFF.

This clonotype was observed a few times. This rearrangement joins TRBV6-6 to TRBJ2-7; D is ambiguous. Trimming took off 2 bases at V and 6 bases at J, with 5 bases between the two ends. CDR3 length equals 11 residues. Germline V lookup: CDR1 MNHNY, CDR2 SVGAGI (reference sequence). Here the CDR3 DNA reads TGTGCCAGCAGTTACGGTCCCGAGCAGTACTTC. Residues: CASSYGPEQYF.

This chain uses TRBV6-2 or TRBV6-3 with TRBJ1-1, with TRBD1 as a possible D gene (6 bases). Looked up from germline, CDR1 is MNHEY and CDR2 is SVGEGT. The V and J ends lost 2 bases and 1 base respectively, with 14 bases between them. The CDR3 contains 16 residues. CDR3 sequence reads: CASSYGNREGNTEAFF. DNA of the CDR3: TGTGCCAGCAGTTACGGGAACAGGGAAGGGAACACTGAAGCTTTCTTT.

CDR3 in amino acids: CASAWSTDTQYF. CDR3 nucleotide sequence: TGTGCCAGCGCCTGGAGCACAGATACGCAGTATTTT. This sequence joins TRBV6-2 or TRBV6-3 and TRBJ2-3; D unclear. Germline V gene lookup returns CDR1 MNHEY and CDR2 SVGEGT. Trimming pared 8 bases from V and 0 bases from J, leaving 6 bases between. The CDR3 consists of 12 residues.

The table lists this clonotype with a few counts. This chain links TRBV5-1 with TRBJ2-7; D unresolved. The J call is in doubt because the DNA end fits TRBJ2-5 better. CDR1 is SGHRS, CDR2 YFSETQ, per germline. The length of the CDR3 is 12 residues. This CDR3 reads CASSLERQTQYF. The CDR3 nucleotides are TGCGCCAGCAGCTTGGAAAGGCAGACCCAGTACTTC.

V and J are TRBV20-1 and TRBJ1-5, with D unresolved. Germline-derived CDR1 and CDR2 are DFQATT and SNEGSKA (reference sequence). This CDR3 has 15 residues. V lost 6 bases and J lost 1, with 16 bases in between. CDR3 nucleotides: TGCAGTGCGCGAGGACGGGGAATAAGCAATCAGCCCCAGCATTTT. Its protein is CSARGRGISNQPQHF.

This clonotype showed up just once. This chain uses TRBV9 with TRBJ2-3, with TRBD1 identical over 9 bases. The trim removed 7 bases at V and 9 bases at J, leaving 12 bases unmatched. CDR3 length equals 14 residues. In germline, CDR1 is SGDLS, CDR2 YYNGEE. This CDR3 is CASSPGTGSNTQYF. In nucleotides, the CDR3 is TGTGCCAGCTCACCGGGGACAGGGAGTAACACGCAGTATTTT.

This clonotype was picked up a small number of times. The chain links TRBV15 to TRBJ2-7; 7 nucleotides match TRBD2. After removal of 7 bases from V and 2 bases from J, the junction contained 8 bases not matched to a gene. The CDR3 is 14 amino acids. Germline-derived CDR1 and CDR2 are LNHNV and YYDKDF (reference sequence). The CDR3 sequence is CATKGGSPTYEQYF. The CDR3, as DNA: TGTGCCACCAAAGGCGGGAGCCCTACCTACGAGCAGTACTTC.

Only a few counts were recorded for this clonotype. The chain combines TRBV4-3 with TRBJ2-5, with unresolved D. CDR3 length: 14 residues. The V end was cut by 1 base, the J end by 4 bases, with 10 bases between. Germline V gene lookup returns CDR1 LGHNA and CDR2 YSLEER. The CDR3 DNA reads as TGCGCCAGCAGCCAAGTTGGCAGGTCAGAGACCCAGTACTTC. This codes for CASSQVGRSETQYF.

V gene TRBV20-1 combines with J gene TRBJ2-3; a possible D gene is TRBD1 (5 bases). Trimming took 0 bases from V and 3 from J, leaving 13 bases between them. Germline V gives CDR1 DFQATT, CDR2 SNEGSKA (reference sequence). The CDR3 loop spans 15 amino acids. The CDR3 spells CSARDLQGPTDTQYF. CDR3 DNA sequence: TGCAGTGCTAGAGATCTCCAGGGCCCAACAGATACGCAGTATTTT.

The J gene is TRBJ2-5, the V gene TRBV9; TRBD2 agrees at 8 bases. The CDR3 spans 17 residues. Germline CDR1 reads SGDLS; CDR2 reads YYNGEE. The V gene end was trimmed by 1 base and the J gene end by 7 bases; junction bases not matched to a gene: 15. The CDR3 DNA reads TGTGCCAGCAGCGTATTTGGCAGCGGGAGTGATGTGGGGACCCAGTACTTC. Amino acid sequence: CASSVFGSGSDVGTQYF. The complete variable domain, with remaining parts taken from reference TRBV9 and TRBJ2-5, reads DSGVTQTPKHLITATGQRVTLRCSPRSGDLSVYWYQQSLDQGLQFLIQYYNGEERAKGNILERFSAQQFPDLHSELNLSSLELGDSALYFCASSVFGSGSDVGTQYFGPGTRLLVL.

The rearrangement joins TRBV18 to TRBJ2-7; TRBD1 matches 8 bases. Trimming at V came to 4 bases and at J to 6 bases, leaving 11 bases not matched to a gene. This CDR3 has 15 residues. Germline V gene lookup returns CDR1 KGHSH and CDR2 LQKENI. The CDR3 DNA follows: TGTGCCAGCTCACGCTATTCGGACAGGGACTTCGAGCAGTACTTC. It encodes CASSRYSDRDFEQYF. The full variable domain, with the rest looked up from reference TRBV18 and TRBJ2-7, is NAGVMQNPRHLVRRRGQEARLRCSPMKGHSHVYWYRQLPEEGLKFMVYLQKENIIDESGMPKERFSAEFPKEGPSILRIQQVVRGDSAAYFCASSRYSDRDFEQYFGPGTRLTVT.